This T cell receptor beta chain was captured by sequencing in a study of T cells in Graves' hyperthyroidism and ophthalmopathy. Study observations and caveats: Among clonotypes expanded in thyroid above 0.001, most were also found in blood.

This clonotype came up many times. Its antigen is undetermined. From RNA transcripts, TCR beta CDR3 regions were amplified. TCR CDR3 underwent first-round RT-PCR with the HTBI primer set. Using its own MiXCR run on the multiplex PCR reads, TCRdb lists one record per CDR3 protein. The data show nearly 600,000 distinct CDR3 sequences, with approximately 15% seen just once and approximately 6.4% held by the top ten. A Clinical Activity Score of at least 3, a NOSPECS grade of at least 4 and a duration under 3 months were recorded in the ophthalmopathy patients. Diagnosis rested on symptoms, serum thyroxine and TRAb, thyroid ultrasound, and orbital computed tomography. J gave up 0 bases and V 1 base, and 6 bases lay outside the gene matches. The CDR3 has 20 residues. Looked up from germline, CDR1 is SGHVS and CDR2 is FNYEAQ.

This chain links TRBV7-6 with TRBJ2-1; 16 bases fit TRBD2. Sequencing input: blood. The receptor's source is a woman aged 18-29 years with Graves' ophthalmopathy. CDR3: CASSLGAGLAGGSSYNEQFF. The CDR3 nucleotides read TGTGCCAGCAGCTTAGGGGCGGGACTAGCGGGAGGGAGCTCCTACAATGAGCAGTTCTTC.